This TCR beta chain was sequenced in a study of Ad26.COV2.S vaccination and SARS-CoV-2 variants. Some clones are missing from TCRdb's copy, which holds only in-frame ones; the method was immunoSEQ multiplex PCR. The sample lists 350,000 to 500,000 clones, nearly 90% occurring once. The V gene lost 3 bases and the J gene lost 12 bases, with 17 bases spanning the gap. The CDR3 totals 13 residues. In germline, CDR1 is SEHNR, CDR2 FQNEAQ (reference sequence). The treatment is: 15 to 20 received Ad26.COV2.S at low or high dose, single or two shots; about 5 received placebo; per-sample allocation not given. Samples analyzed were those drawn on day 63 after the first vaccine or placebo injection.

Sequenced here: peripheral blood, sampled in a trial of Ad26.COV2.S vaccine versus placebo. This chain uses TRBV7-9 with TRBJ1-2; weak D call: TRBD1 (5 bases). The sequence was obtained from a person aged 18-65 years who received the Ad26.COV2.S COVID-19 vaccine or a placebo. CDR3 residues: CASSFESTAANTF. The DNA of the CDR3 is TGTGCCAGCAGCTTCGAATCGACAGCCGCCAACACCTTC.